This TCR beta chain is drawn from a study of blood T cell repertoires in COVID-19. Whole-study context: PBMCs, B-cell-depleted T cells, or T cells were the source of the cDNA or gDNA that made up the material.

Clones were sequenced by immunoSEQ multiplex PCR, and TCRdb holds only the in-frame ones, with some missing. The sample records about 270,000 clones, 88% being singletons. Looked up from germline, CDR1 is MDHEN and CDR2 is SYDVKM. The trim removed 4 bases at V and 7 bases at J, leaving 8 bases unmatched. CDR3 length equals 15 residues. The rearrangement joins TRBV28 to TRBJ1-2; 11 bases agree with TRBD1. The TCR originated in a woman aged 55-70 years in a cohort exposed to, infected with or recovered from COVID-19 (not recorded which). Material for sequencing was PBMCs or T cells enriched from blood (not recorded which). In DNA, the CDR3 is TGTGCCAGCAGTTCGACGGACAGGGGGCGAGGTGGCTACACCTTC. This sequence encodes CASSSTDRGRGGYTF.